Detailed here is one TCR beta chain. Its antigen is currently unknown. The source of the sample is a study of OX40 agonist ivuxolimab in advanced cancers. Study-wide results and limits: The CD4+ and CD8+ T cells in the blood had expanded clonally by week 6 at 0.1 to 3.0 mg/kg.

From germline, CDR1 is SGHKS and CDR2 YYEKEE (reference sequence). This CDR3 is built from 17 residues. The V and J ends lost 4 bases and 2 bases respectively, with 20 bases between them. Some clones are missing from TCRdb's copy, which holds only in-frame ones; the method was immunoSEQ multiplex PCR. This table has over 70,000 clones, roughly 93% appearing once. This receptor was taken from an adult with an advanced solid tumor such as melanoma, head and neck, liver or kidney cancer. V gene TRBV5-5 combines with J gene TRBJ2-3; D is perhaps TRBD1 (6 bases). This specimen was CD4+ or CD8+ T cells sorted from blood, taken in a trial of the OX40 agonist ivuxolimab. CDR3 amino acids: CASSPGRDRPDTDTQYF. The CDR3 DNA sequence: TGTGCCAGCAGCCCTGGCCGCGACAGGCCCGACACAGATACGCAGTATTTT.